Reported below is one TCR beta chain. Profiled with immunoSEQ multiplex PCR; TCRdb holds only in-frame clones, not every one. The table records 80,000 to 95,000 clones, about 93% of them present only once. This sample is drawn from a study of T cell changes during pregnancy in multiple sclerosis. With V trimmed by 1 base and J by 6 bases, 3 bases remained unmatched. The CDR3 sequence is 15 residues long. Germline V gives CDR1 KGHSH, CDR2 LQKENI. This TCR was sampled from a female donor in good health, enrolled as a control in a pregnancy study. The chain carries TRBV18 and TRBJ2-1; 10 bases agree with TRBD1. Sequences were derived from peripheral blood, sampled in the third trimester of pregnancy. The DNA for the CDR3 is TGTGCCAGCTCACCACTAGGGACAGGGGTCAATGAGCAGTTCTTC. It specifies CASSPLGTGVNEQFF.